One and the same sample provided the 31 T cell receptor beta chains below, sequenced in a study of T-cell reconstitution after alpha-beta-depleted transplantation in children. Researchers prepared the TCRbeta library using unique molecular identifiers, the study reports. TCRdb ran MiXCR on the PCR reads and lists one entry per CDR3 protein. In the table there are 73,000 or so distinct CDR3 sequences, 4.9% of which are singletons. The input for sequencing was PBMCs, mostly from graft donor cells, taken 180 days after TCRalphabeta/CD19-depleted stem cell transplant. The receptors originated from a boy in the first two years of life who had a stem cell transplant for acute myeloid leukemia, so the T cells may come from the graft donor.

In this sample, this clonotype turned up many times. The chain links TRBV4-3 to TRBJ1-4, with TRBD1 matching 11 bases. The trim removed 0 bases at V and 0 bases at J, leaving 9 bases unmatched. The CDR3 contains 20 residues. Germline loops: CDR1 LGHNA, CDR2 YSLEER. The CDR3 DNA is TGCGCCAGCAGCCAAGAGAGGACAGGGGGCATATCTGCAACTAATGAAAAACTGTTTTTT. It codes for CASSQERTGGISATNEKLFF.

This clonotype was counted ten times or more. CDR3 residues: CASSPNTGSSYNEQFF. The CDR3, as DNA: TGTGCCAGCTCCCCTAACACAGGGAGCTCCTACAATGAGCAGTTCTTC. The rearrangement uses TRBV18 and TRBJ2-1, with D possibly matching TRBD1 (6 bases). Germline CDR1 and CDR2: KGHSH and LQKENI. V was shortened by 6 bases and J by 0 bases, with 15 bases between the two germline ends. The CDR3 sequence is 16 residues long.

This chain links TRBV6-5 with TRBJ1-5; D is ambiguous. With 0 bases removed from V and 1 base from J, the gap between germline ends came to 7 bases. The CDR3 sequence is 15 residues long. Germline V gives CDR1 MNHEY, CDR2 SVGAGI. CDR3 region: CASSYSPRSNQPQHF. CDR3 in DNA: TGTGCCAGCAGTTACTCGCCCAGAAGCAATCAGCCCCAGCATTTT.

This clonotype was found many times. The rearrangement joins TRBV7-2 to TRBJ2-7; 7 bases align to TRBD1. The CDR3 extends over 14 amino acids. Germline V gene lookup returns CDR1 SGHTA and CDR2 FQGNSA. With V trimmed by 5 bases and J by 3 bases, 7 bases remained unmatched. In DNA, the CDR3 is TGTGCCAGCAGCCGGAGGACAGGCCACTACGAGCAGTACTTC. The encoded protein is CASSRRTGHYEQYF.

In this sample, this clonotype turned up many times. The genes are TRBV6-7 and TRBJ1-4, with TRBD1 matching 12 bases. TRBV6-7 is designated an ORF whose function remains uncertain. J was trimmed by 5 bases and V by 2 bases; bases with no gene match: 27. This CDR3 has 24 amino acids. The DNA for the CDR3 is TGTGCCAGCAGTTACGCCGCGGTAGACCTAACCGGGACAGGGGGCTTTTGGAAGAATGAAAAACTGTTTTTT. It specifies CASSYAAVDLTGTGGFWKNEKLFF.

This clonotype was counted ten times or more. The rearrangement joins TRBV20-1 to TRBJ2-4; D remains unclear. Germline V lookup: CDR1 DFQATT, CDR2 SNEGSKA (reference sequence). The CDR3 consists of 14 residues. V was pared by 1 base and J by 1 base, with 8 bases between. The CDR3 DNA follows: TGCAGTGCTAGAGCTCCGGGTGCCAAAAACATTCAGTACTTC. Amino acid sequence: CSARAPGAKNIQYF.

This clonotype was counted at least ten times. The CDR3 DNA is TGTGCCAGCAGCCGGGAGGTTACCGGGACTAGCGGGGGCCGGGAGCAGTACTTC. This sequence encodes CASSREVTGTSGGREQYF. The V and J genes are TRBV4-2 and TRBJ2-7, with TRBD2 matching over 14 bases. The CDR3 totals 18 residues. Germline lookup yields CDR1 LGHNA and CDR2 YNFKEQ. V lost 4 bases and J lost 7; bases outside the gene matches: 15.

This clonotype was seen ten or more times. J is TRBJ2-6 and V is TRBV29-1; no firm D call. Germline loops: CDR1 SQVTM, CDR2 ANQGSEA. The CDR3 consists of 12 residues. The V end lost 7 bases, the J end lost 4 bases, and 8 bases lay between the germline ends. The chain's CDR3 is CSAGSGANVLTF. In nucleotides, the CDR3 is TGCAGCGCTGGGTCCGGGGCCAACGTCCTGACTTTC. Variable domain in full (rest from reference TRBV29-1 and TRBJ2-6): SAVISQKPSRDICQRGTSLTIQCQVDSQVTMMFWYRQQPGQSLTLIATANQGSEATYESGFVIDKFPISRPNLTFSTLTVSNMSPEDSSIYLCSAGSGANVLTFGAGSRLTVL.

In its sample, this clonotype was seen many times. This chain links TRBV6-5 with TRBJ2-3; 8 positions match TRBD1. This CDR3 has 15 residues. Looked up from germline, CDR1 is MNHEY and CDR2 is SVGAGI. Trimming took 2 bases from V and 1 from J; bases not matched to a gene: 2. CDR3 in amino acids: CASSYMTGGTDTQYF. The CDR3 DNA follows: TGTGCCAGCAGTTACATGACAGGGGGCACAGATACGCAGTATTTT.

This clonotype was observed many times. V is TRBV18 and J is TRBJ2-7; 12 bases align to TRBD1. Germline-derived CDR1 and CDR2 are KGHSH and LQKENI. The CDR3 has 16 residues. V gave up 6 bases and J gave up 3 bases; unmatched junction bases: 9. The CDR3 bases are TGTGCCAGCTCCCCCACGGGGACAGGGGGCCTCTACGAGCAGTACTTC. Translation: CASSPTGTGGLYEQYF. Together with reference TRBV18 and TRBJ2-7, the CDR3 gives the full variable domain: NAGVMQNPRHLVRRRGQEARLRCSPMKGHSHVYWYRQLPEEGLKFMVYLQKENIIDESGMPKERFSAEFPKEGPSILRIQQVVRGDSAAYFCASSPTGTGGLYEQYFGPGTRLTVT.

The CDR3 region is CASRPGTRTDTQYF. The CDR3 DNA reads TGTGCCAGTAGACCCGGGACTCGTACAGATACGCAGTATTTT. This rearrangement joins TRBV19 to TRBJ2-3, with D possibly TRBD2 on 6 matching bases. The germline V gene has CDR1 LNHDA and CDR2 SQIVND (reference sequence). Trimming stripped 6 bases from V and 3 bases from J, with 13 bases between. There are 14 residues in the CDR3. Full variable domain (rest looked up from reference TRBV19 and TRBJ2-3): DGGITQSPKYLFRKEGQNVTLSCEQNLNHDAMYWYRQDPGQGLRLIYYSQIVNDFQKGDIAEGYSVSREKKESFPLTVTSAQKNPTAFYLCASRPGTRTDTQYFGPGTRLTVL.

This clonotype was counted at least ten times. This rearrangement joins TRBV3-1 to TRBJ2-2, with TRBD1 matching over 8 bases. The V gene's germline CDR1 is LGHDT and CDR2 YNNKEL (reference sequence). CDR3 length equals 13 residues. The V and J ends lost 5 bases and 5 bases, in that order; junction bases with no gene match: 1. The CDR3 DNA reads as TGTGCCAGCAGCAGACAGGGGACCGGGGAGCTGTTTTTT. Its protein product is CASSRQGTGELFF.

This clonotype was found many times. The J gene is TRBJ2-5, the V gene TRBV5-1; tentatively, D is TRBD2 (5 bases). Germline V CDR1 and CDR2: SGHRS, YFSETQ. CDR3 length equals 14 residues. V was pared by 3 bases and J by 5 bases, with 14 bases between. CDR3 sequence: CASSWATRAETQYF. The CDR3 region has the DNA TGCGCCAGCAGCTGGGCGACGAGGGCGGAGACCCAGTACTTC.

The table lists this clonotype with many counts. The chain has TRBV7-2 and TRBJ1-1; the D gene is possibly TRBD1 (5 bases). Looked up from germline, CDR1 is SGHTA and CDR2 is FQGNSA. The CDR3 covers 16 residues. V shed 6 bases and J shed 0 bases, with 17 bases lying between them. In DNA, the CDR3 is TGTGCCAGCAGTCCTTACATGTGGGACCTGAACACTGAAGCTTTCTTT. The encoded protein is CASSPYMWDLNTEAFF.

This clonotype was seen repeatedly, ten times or more. V is TRBV20-1 and J is TRBJ2-1, with 7 bases fitting TRBD2. CDR1 and CDR2 from the germline V gene are DFQATT and SNEGSKA (reference sequence). V shed 6 bases, J shed 0 bases, and the junction held 8 bases outside the gene matches. The CDR3 is made up of 15 amino acids. CDR3 DNA: TGCAGTGCCCATTACCGGGGGGTCTCCTACAATGAGCAGTTCTTC. This gives the protein CSAHYRGVSYNEQFF.

This clonotype showed up many times. This chain joins TRBV6-1 and TRBJ1-4; D remains unclear. The V gene lost 2 bases and the J gene lost 5 bases, with 9 bases spanning the gap. Germline CDR1 and CDR2: MNHNS and SASEGT. This CDR3 contains 14 residues. The CDR3 reads CASSEPGPNEKLFF. Here the CDR3 DNA reads TGTGCCAGCAGTGAACCAGGACCGAATGAAAAACTGTTTTTT.

The sample holds many counts of this clonotype. The gene calls are TRBV20-1 and TRBJ1-1; a possible D gene is TRBD1 (6 bases). Germline CDR1 is DFQATT and CDR2 is SNEGSKA (reference sequence). The CDR3 has 13 residues. Trimming left V 6 bases short and J 6 bases short, with 17 bases between. Written as DNA, the CDR3 is TGCAGTGCCCTCCCGGGGGGGCGTCCTGAAGCTTTCTTT. It translates to CSALPGGRPEAFF.

This clonotype was picked up many times. The chain combines TRBV6-1 with TRBJ2-2; 7 nucleotides agree with TRBD1. Germline CDR1 reads MNHNS; CDR2 reads SASEGT. The junction had 9 bases not matched to a gene; V was cut back by 6 bases and J by 2 bases. This CDR3 spans 16 amino acids. This chain's CDR3 is CASRHGDRANTGELFF. In nucleotides, the CDR3 is TGTGCCAGCAGGCACGGGGACAGAGCCAACACCGGGGAGCTGTTTTTT.

This clonotype was detected many times. This sequence joins TRBV3-1 and TRBJ2-3; D may be TRBD1 or TRBD2 (6 bases each). The CDR3 runs to 16 residues. Per germline, CDR1 LGHDT and CDR2 YNNKEL (reference sequence). Trimming pared 4 bases from V and 3 bases from J, leaving 17 bases between. The CDR3 here is CASSPFWGAVTDTQYF. CDR3 in DNA: TGTGCCAGCAGCCCCTTTTGGGGGGCAGTGACAGATACGCAGTATTTT.

This clonotype was counted many times. The V and J genes are TRBV5-5 and TRBJ1-1, with D possibly TRBD1 on 5 matching bases. CDR1 and CDR2 (germline): SGHKS, YYEKEE (reference sequence). The CDR3 contains 12 residues. Trimming left V 0 bases short and J 8 bases short, with 8 bases between. CDR3 bases: TGTGCCAGCAGCTTGGGGCAGGGAGAAGCTTTCTTT. As protein: CASSLGQGEAFF.

This clonotype has a count of ten or more. The rearrangement joins TRBV11-2 to TRBJ2-1; D is possibly TRBD2 (6 bases). The CDR3 loop spans 14 amino acids. Trimming shortened V by 5 bases and J by 6 bases, and 14 bases separated the two germline ends. Germline-derived CDR1 and CDR2 are SGHAT and FQNNGV. The CDR3 loop is CASSLAGSVNEQFF. Written as DNA, the CDR3 is TGTGCCAGCAGCCTGGCGGGGAGTGTCAATGAGCAGTTCTTC.

This clonotype has a count of ten or more. The chain carries TRBV4-3 and TRBJ2-7; D is perhaps TRBD1 or TRBD2 (5 bases each). The CDR3 has 16 amino acids. The germline V gene has CDR1 LGHNA and CDR2 YSLEER. V lost 0 bases and J lost 1, with 13 bases in between. The CDR3: CASSQEGVEGSYEQYF. In nucleotides, the CDR3 is TGCGCCAGCAGCCAAGAAGGGGTTGAGGGATCCTACGAGCAGTACTTC.

At least ten counts were recorded for this clonotype. The gene calls are TRBV4-2 and TRBJ1-1; TRBD1 matches 7 bases. With V trimmed by 3 bases and J by 5 bases, 6 bases remained unmatched. Germline CDR1 reads LGHNA; CDR2 reads YNFKEQ. The length of the CDR3 is 14 residues. CDR3: CASSHDDRETEAFF. The CDR3 DNA reads TGTGCCAGCAGCCACGACGACAGGGAAACTGAAGCTTTCTTT.

Only a few counts were recorded for this clonotype. The V and J genes are TRBV18 and TRBJ2-3, with a possible D match to TRBD2 (6 bases). The germline CDR1 and CDR2 sequences are KGHSH and LQKENI. This CDR3 spans 16 amino acids. V lost 3 bases and J lost 0, with 13 bases in between. CDR3 nucleotide sequence: TGTGCCAGCTCACCTTCCACGGGGACTAGCACAGATACGCAGTATTTT. Translation: CASSPSTGTSTDTQYF.

CDR3 DNA: TGTGCCAGCACCCCGAGGGCTCCTCAGTACTTC. It translates to CASTPRAPQYF. This sequence joins TRBV7-9 and TRBJ2-4; D may be TRBD2 (5 bases). In germline, CDR1 is SEHNR, CDR2 FQNEAQ (reference sequence). V was trimmed by 7 bases and J by 12 bases, leaving 13 bases between them. The CDR3 runs to 11 residues.

This clonotype was counted a few times. CDR3 DNA sequence: TGCAGTGCTAGACGCGACAGGGGGCGCGACGGGGAGCTGTTTTTT. It encodes CSARRDRGRDGELFF. The J gene is TRBJ2-2, the V gene TRBV20-1; 10 nucleotides match TRBD1. This CDR3 has 15 residues. V dropped 2 bases and J dropped 7; count of bases not matched to a gene: 7. Germline V CDR1 and CDR2: DFQATT, SNEGSKA (reference sequence).

The sample holds many counts of this clonotype. The chain combines TRBV6-1 with TRBJ2-1; D may be TRBD1 (5 bases). Germline-derived CDR1 and CDR2 are MNHNS and SASEGT. There are 16 residues in the CDR3. Trimming stripped 7 bases from V and 8 bases from J, with 24 bases between. The DNA for the CDR3 is TGTGCCAGCACCCGACTTTTTCTGGACACGATCGATGAGCAGTTCTTC. Amino acid sequence: CASTRLFLDTIDEQFF.

This clonotype showed up many times. The J gene is TRBJ1-4, the V gene TRBV29-1; D possibly corresponds to TRBD1 (5 bases). V dropped 6 bases and J dropped 0 bases, with 11 bases sitting between them. This CDR3 spans 14 amino acids. Germline V gene lookup returns CDR1 SQVTM and CDR2 ANQGSEA. The chain's CDR3 is CSVMTATTNEKLFF. The CDR3 DNA is TGCAGCGTAATGACAGCCACAACTAATGAAAAACTGTTTTTT.

This clonotype was seen at least ten times. The rearrangement joins TRBV4-1 to TRBJ1-1; D not resolved. This CDR3 region has 14 residues. Germline V gene lookup returns CDR1 MGHRA and CDR2 YSYEKL. V was clipped by 0 bases and J by 1 base, with 6 bases between them. CDR3 bases: TGCGCCAGCAGCCAAGATCATGGGAACACTGAAGCTTTCTTT. Its translation: CASSQDHGNTEAFF.

This clonotype showed up many times. The rearrangement uses TRBV7-2 and TRBJ2-5; 7 nucleotides agree with TRBD1. There are 14 residues in the CDR3. Germline V gene sequence: CDR1 SGHTA, CDR2 FQGNSA. J gave up 2 bases and V 4 bases, and 4 bases lay outside the gene matches. The CDR3 loop is CASSSWTGQETQYF. The CDR3 nucleotides are TGTGCCAGCAGCTCCTGGACAGGACAAGAGACCCAGTACTTC. Using reference TRBV7-2 and TRBJ2-5 for the parts outside the CDR3, the full variable domain is GAGVSQSPSNKVTEKGKDVELRCDPISGHTALYWYRQSLGQGLEFLIYFQGNSAPDKSGLPSDRFSAERTGGSVSTLTIQRTQQEDSAVYLCASSSWTGQETQYFGPGTRLLVL.

In its sample, this clonotype was seen many times. This chain links TRBV4-2 with TRBJ1-4; D remains ambiguous. Per the germline V gene, CDR1 is LGHNA and CDR2 is YNFKEQ. There are 17 residues in the CDR3. V was clipped by 4 bases and J by 8 bases, with 23 bases between them. This chain's CDR3 is CASSLGPGLRRSEKLFF. The CDR3 nucleotides read TGTGCCAGCAGCCTCGGACCCGGTCTTCGCCGCTCCGAAAAACTGTTTTTT.